One and the same sample provided the 8 T cell receptor beta chains below, sequenced in a study of cytomegalovirus exposure and HLA in healthy donors. Only in-frame clones appear in the TCRdb table, and some are missing; sequencing was by immunoSEQ multiplex PCR. The table lists over 150,000 clones, more than 70% of them singletons. The specimen was PBMCs. Receptors originate from a human donor in good health.

The chain uses TRBV12-5 and TRBJ2-1, with TRBD1 matching over 7 bases. Unmatched junction bases numbered 9, after V lost 6 bases and J lost 4 bases. The CDR3 covers 15 residues. Germline CDR1 and CDR2: LGHNT and FRNRAP. In nucleotides, the CDR3 is TGTGCTAGTGGCCTTCGATTGACAGGGTACAATGAGCAGTTCTTC. This sequence encodes CASGLRLTGYNEQFF. Full variable domain (rest looked up from reference TRBV12-5 and TRBJ2-1): DARVTQTPRHKVTEMGQEVTMRCQPILGHNTVFWYRQTMMQGLELLAYFRNRAPLDDSGMPKDRFSAEMPDATLATLKIQPSEPRDSAVYFCASGLRLTGYNEQFFGPGTRLTVL.

The V call is TRBV6-5, the J call TRBJ1-6; D gene ambiguous. Germline lookup yields CDR1 MNHEY and CDR2 SVGAGI. With 3 bases removed from V and 7 bases from J, the gap between germline ends came to 7 bases. The CDR3 sequence is 13 residues long. The CDR3 region is CASSYRLNSPLHF. The DNA of the CDR3 is TGTGCCAGCAGTTATCGCCTAAATTCACCCCTCCACTTT.

DNA for the CDR3: TGTGCCTGGAGTGTACGACTAGTGCGAAGGGAGCAGTACTTC. This sequence encodes CAWSVRLVRREQYF. The chain recombines TRBV30 with TRBJ2-7, with a possible D match to TRBD2 (6 bases). CDR1 GTSNPN and CDR2 SVGIG come from the germline V gene (reference sequence). Between the trimmed V and J ends, which lost 0 bases and 7 bases, there was a span of 16 bases. This CDR3 is built from 14 residues. Together with reference TRBV30 and TRBJ2-7, the CDR3 gives the full variable domain: SQTIHQWPATLVQPVGSPLSLECTVEGTSNPNLYWYRQAAGRGLQLLFYSVGIGQISSEVPQNLSASRPQDRQFILSSKKLLLSDSGFYLCAWSVRLVRREQYFGPGTRLTVT.

The chain is built from TRBV15 and TRBJ1-1, with D perhaps matching TRBD1 (6 bases). The ends were cut back, 4 bases at V and 1 base at J, with 19 bases in the middle. This CDR3 comprises 17 residues. Germline assignment: CDR1 LNHNV and CDR2 YYDKDF (reference sequence). This chain's CDR3 is CATSTLAGTKGNTEAFF. In DNA form, the CDR3 reads TGTGCCACCAGCACTCTGGCAGGGACAAAGGGGAACACTGAAGCTTTCTTT.

The chain recombines TRBV7-8 with TRBJ2-7; D may be TRBD2 (6 bases). The CDR3 is made up of 11 amino acids. V gave up 5 bases and J gave up 6 bases, with 8 bases separating them. Germline CDR1 and CDR2: SGHVS and FQNEAQ. The CDR3 nucleotides read TGTGCCAGCAGCCCCGGGGGCGAGCAGTACTTC. Residues: CASSPGGEQYF.

This clone came up a few times. This sequence joins TRBV7-8 and TRBJ1-3; 10 bases agree with TRBD1. V lost 7 bases, J lost 2 bases, and 5 bases stayed unmatched. CDR3 length: 15 residues. Per the germline V gene, CDR1 is SGHVS and CDR2 is FQNEAQ. CDR3 in amino acids: CASTWGTGAGNTIYF. CDR3 DNA: TGTGCCAGCACCTGGGGGACAGGGGCTGGAAACACCATATATTTT. Based on the CDR3 plus reference TRBV7-8 and TRBJ1-3, the full variable domain is GAGVSQSPRYKVAKRGQDVALRCDPISGHVSLFWYQQALGQGPEFLTYFQNEAQLDKSGLPSDRFFAERPEGSVSTLKIQRTQQEDSAVYLCASTWGTGAGNTIYFGEGSWLTVV.

This sequence joins TRBV27 and TRBJ2-3; 7 positions agree with TRBD1. CDR1 MNHEY and CDR2 SMNVEV come from the germline V gene (reference sequence). Trimming took 4 bases from V and 3 from J; bases not matched to a gene: 10. CDR3 length equals 16 residues. This CDR3 reads CASSSSDRELTDTQYF. CDR3 sequence (DNA): TGTGCCAGCAGTTCCTCTGACAGGGAACTTACAGATACGCAGTATTTT.

This rearrangement joins TRBV6-6 to TRBJ1-4; no reliable D call. The germline V gene encodes CDR1 MNHNY and CDR2 SVGAGI (reference sequence). This CDR3 comprises 13 residues. V lost 10 bases and J 2 bases, leaving 11 bases between the germline ends. CDR3 coding DNA: TGTGCCACCGAGCGGACGACTAATGAAAAACTGTTTTTT. It yields the protein CATERTTNEKLFF.